These 8 T cell receptor beta chains originate from one sample sequenced in a study of T-cell reconstitution after alpha-beta-depleted transplantation in children. Unique molecular identifiers tagged the TCRbeta library. TCRdb independently ran MiXCR on the PCR reads; one entry per CDR3 protein. The profile shows more than 250,000 distinct CDR3 sequences, more than 9% of them singletons. Sequences were derived from PBMCs from the stem cell graft donor, sampled from the stem cell graft. These receptors were obtained from a human donor who donated a stem cell graft to a child with SCID.

This clonotype has more than one count but fewer than ten. V and J are TRBV6-1 and TRBJ1-6; 7 bases are shared with TRBD1. J gave up 5 bases and V 6 bases, and 7 bases lay outside the gene matches. The CDR3 spans 15 residues. Germline CDR1 and CDR2: MNHNS and SASEGT. CDR3 loop: CASSRLGQNNSPLHF. CDR3 nucleotides: TGTGCCAGCAGCCGGCTGGGACAGAATAATTCACCCCTCCACTTT.

This clonotype was recorded at least ten times. This sequence joins TRBV29-1 and TRBJ2-3, with 11 positions matching TRBD2. The trim removed 6 bases at V and 6 bases at J, leaving 2 bases unmatched. The germline CDR1 and CDR2 sequences are SQVTM and ANQGSEA. CDR3 length equals 12 residues. The CDR3 is CSVRTSGDTQYF. The CDR3 DNA reads TGCAGCGTCCGGACTAGCGGGGATACGCAGTATTTT.

The table lists this clonotype with many counts. V is TRBV27 and J is TRBJ2-7, with D perhaps matching TRBD2 (6 bases). The CDR3 extends over 15 amino acids. Germline lookup yields CDR1 MNHEY and CDR2 SMNVEV (reference sequence). Trimming left V 4 bases short and J 4 bases short, with 17 bases between. CDR3 sequence reads: CASSWPRGPGYEQYF. As DNA, the CDR3 is TGTGCCAGCAGTTGGCCGCGGGGCCCGGGATACGAGCAGTACTTC.

In this sample, this clonotype turned up many times. The chain carries TRBV6-5 and TRBJ2-7, with D possibly being TRBD1 or TRBD2 (5 bases each). The CDR3 consists of 14 residues. Trimming took off 2 bases at V and 3 bases at J, with 11 bases between the two ends. In germline, CDR1 is MNHEY, CDR2 SVGAGI. The CDR3 spells CASSYIGTNYEQYF. The DNA of the CDR3 is TGTGCCAGCAGTTACATCGGGACCAACTACGAGCAGTACTTC.

This clonotype was observed a handful of times. The rearrangement links TRBV24-1 to TRBJ1-3, with 7 bases fitting TRBD1. V was clipped by 9 bases and J by 4 bases; unmatched bases: 5. This CDR3 is built from 13 residues. From germline, CDR1 is KGHDR and CDR2 SFDVKD. The DNA of the CDR3 is TGTGCCACCCAAGGGACAGACGGAAACACCATATATTTT. Amino acid sequence: CATQGTDGNTIYF.

This clonotype came up a few times. J is TRBJ2-5 and V is TRBV28, with D maybe TRBD1 (6 bases). V was clipped by 3 bases and J by 3 bases, with 14 bases between them. From germline, CDR1 is MDHEN and CDR2 SYDVKM. This CDR3 is 15 amino acids long. As DNA, the CDR3 is TGTGCCAGCAGTTTCCCCTCCAGGACAGAAGAGACCCAGTACTTC. This codes for CASSFPSRTEETQYF.

The chain couples TRBV7-8 to TRBJ1-6; possibly TRBD1 for D (5 bases). CDR1 and CDR2 (germline): SGHVS, FQNEAQ. Trimming took 1 base from V and 5 from J, leaving 9 bases between them. The CDR3 extends over 15 amino acids. The CDR3 nucleotides are TGTGCCAGCAGCTTAGTAGGCAGGGATAATTCACCCCTCCACTTT. Amino acid sequence: CASSLVGRDNSPLHF.

The chain links TRBV25-1 to TRBJ2-5, with TRBD1 matching 9 bases. The CDR3 runs 17 residues. Germline CDR1 reads MGHDK; CDR2 reads SYGVNS. Trimming at V came to 2 bases and at J to 3 bases, leaving 10 bases not matched to a gene. The CDR3 sequence: CASSESSPGQGKETQYF. The CDR3, as DNA: TGTGCCAGCAGTGAAAGCTCTCCGGGACAGGGAAAAGAGACCCAGTACTTC. Looking up the rest from reference TRBV25-1 and TRBJ2-5 gives the full variable domain: EADIYQTPRYLVIGTGKKITLECSQTMGHDKMYWYQQDPGMELHLIHYSYGVNSTEKGDLSSESTVSRIRTEHFPLTLESARPSHTSQYLCASSESSPGQGKETQYFGPGTRLLVL.